The present TCR beta chain was sequenced within a study of OX40 agonist ivuxolimab in advanced cancers. Background on the study: Three patients showed partial responses: one hepatocellular carcinoma and two cutaneous melanoma cases.

Points on this clone: What it recognizes is unknown. Germline is not matched at one junction end, which may reflect a read error.

Whole-study findings and limits: Relatively little clonal expansion, among the lowest observed, appeared in partial responders at 0.1-3.0 mg/kg.

Only in-frame clones appear in the TCRdb table, and some are missing; sequencing was by immunoSEQ multiplex PCR. The data hold tens of thousands of clones, with around 84% observed a single time. Germline-derived CDR1 and CDR2 are SGHTA and FQGTGA. This CDR3 has 15 residues. The chain has TRBV7-3 and TRBJ1-3; D uncertain. This material consisted of CD4+ or CD8+ T cells sorted from blood, taken in a trial of the OX40 agonist ivuxolimab. This receptor was obtained from an adult with an advanced solid tumor such as melanoma, head and neck, liver or kidney cancer. The CDR3 DNA follows: TGCGCCAGCAGCCAGTATAGGGCGGCCGGAAACACCATATATTTT. Protein sequence: CASSQYRAAGNTIYF. The entire variable domain, with the rest obtained from reference TRBV7-3 and TRBJ1-3, is as follows: GAGVSQTPSNKVTEKGKYVELRCDPISGHTALYWYRQSLGQGPEFLIYFQGTGAADDSGLPNDRFFAVRPEGSVSTLKIQRTERGDSAVYLCASSQYRAAGNTIYFGEGSWLTVV.